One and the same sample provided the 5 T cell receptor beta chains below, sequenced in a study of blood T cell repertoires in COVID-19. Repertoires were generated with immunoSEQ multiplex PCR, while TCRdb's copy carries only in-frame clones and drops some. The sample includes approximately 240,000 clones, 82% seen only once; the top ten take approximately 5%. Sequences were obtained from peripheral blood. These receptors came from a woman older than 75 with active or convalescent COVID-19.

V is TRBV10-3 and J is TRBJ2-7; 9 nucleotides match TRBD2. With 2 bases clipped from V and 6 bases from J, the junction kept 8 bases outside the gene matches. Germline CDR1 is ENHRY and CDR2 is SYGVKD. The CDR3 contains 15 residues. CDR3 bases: TGTGCCATCAGTGAGATGCGGGGGGGGGCCTCCGAGCAGTACTTC. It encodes CAISEMRGGASEQYF.

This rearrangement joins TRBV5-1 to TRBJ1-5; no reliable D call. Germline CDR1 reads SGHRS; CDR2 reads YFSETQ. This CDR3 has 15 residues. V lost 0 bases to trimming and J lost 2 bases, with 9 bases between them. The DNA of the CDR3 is TGCGCCAGCAGCTTGGGGGAGACGGGCAATCAGCCCCAGCATTTT. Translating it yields CASSLGETGNQPQHF.

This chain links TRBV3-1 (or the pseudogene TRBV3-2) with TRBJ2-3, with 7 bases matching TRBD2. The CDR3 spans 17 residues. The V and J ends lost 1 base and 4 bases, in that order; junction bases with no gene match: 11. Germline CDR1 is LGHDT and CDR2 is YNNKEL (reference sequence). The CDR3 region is CASSQGVWREGPDTQYF. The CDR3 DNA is TGTGCCAGCAGCCAAGGGGTATGGAGGGAGGGCCCAGATACGCAGTATTTT.

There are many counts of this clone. CDR3 sequence reads: CATAKDRGPYEQYF. The CDR3 DNA follows: TGTGCCACTGCAAAGGACAGGGGACCCTACGAGCAGTACTTC. The V gene is TRBV15, the J gene TRBJ2-7; the match to TRBD1 covers 9 bases. After removal of 9 bases from V and 2 bases from J, the junction contained 8 bases not matched to a gene. The CDR3 is 14 amino acids. Germline V CDR1 and CDR2: LNHNV, YYDKDF (reference sequence).

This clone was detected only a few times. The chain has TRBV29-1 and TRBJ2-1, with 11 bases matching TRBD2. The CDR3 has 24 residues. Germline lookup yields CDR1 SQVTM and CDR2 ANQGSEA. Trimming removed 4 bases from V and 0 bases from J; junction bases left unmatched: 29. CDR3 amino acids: CSVVGVGQGFKYGTSGDSYNEQFF. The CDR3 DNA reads TGCAGCGTTGTGGGAGTAGGACAGGGGTTTAAATACGGGACTAGCGGAGACTCCTACAATGAGCAGTTCTTC.